The next 5 T cell receptor beta chains were all read from a single sample in a study of T cell responses to AZD1222 COVID-19 vaccine. Here immunoSEQ multiplex PCR was the method, and the copy in TCRdb shows in-frame clones only, minus some. The repertoire holds 250,000 to 300,000 clones, with roughly 93% as singletons. The starting material was peripheral blood, obtained 28 days after the second AZD1222 dose. Source of these receptors: an adult who received the AZD1222 COVID-19 vaccine.

This clone appeared once. The V and J genes are TRBV5-1 and TRBJ2-5; D is undetermined. Germline V gene lookup returns CDR1 SGHRS and CDR2 YFSETQ. This CDR3 region has 13 residues. V lost 4 bases to trimming and J lost 1 base, with 8 bases between them. CDR3 sequence reads: CASSKTFQETQYF. CDR3 bases: TGCGCCAGCAGCAAGACATTCCAAGAGACCCAGTACTTC.

The J gene is TRBJ2-5, the V gene TRBV5-8; 9 nucleotides match TRBD2. Germline CDR1 and CDR2: SGHTS and YDEGEE. This CDR3 is built from 15 residues. V lost 2 bases, J lost 7 bases, and 9 bases stayed unmatched. The CDR3 sequence is CASSFAAGGVPTQYF. In DNA, the CDR3 is TGTGCCAGCAGCTTCGCGGCGGGGGGGGTTCCGACCCAGTACTTC.

The V and J genes are TRBV6-5 and TRBJ2-1, with D hard to call. The V gene's germline CDR1 is MNHEY and CDR2 SVGAGI. This CDR3 region has 12 residues. Between the trimmed V and J ends, which lost 5 bases and 5 bases, there was a span of 7 bases. The CDR3 nucleotides read TGTGCCAGCAGTCTGCCGAACAATGAGCAGTTCTTC. Its protein is CASSLPNNEQFF.

This chain uses TRBV7-2 with TRBJ2-7; no reliable D call. V was trimmed by 2 bases and J by 3 bases, leaving 8 bases between them. Germline V gives CDR1 SGHTA, CDR2 FQGNSA. The CDR3 runs 13 residues. The CDR3 sequence: CASSLLDFYEQYF. The CDR3 DNA follows: TGTGCCAGCAGCTTACTAGATTTCTACGAGCAGTACTTC.

The gene calls are TRBV6-5 and TRBJ2-1; 7 bases align to TRBD1. Germline CDR1 and CDR2: MNHEY and SVGAGI. This CDR3 has 14 amino acids. V shed 5 bases, J shed 2 bases, and the junction held 3 bases outside the gene matches. CDR3 sequence (DNA): TGTGCCAGCAGTCAGGACAGGCCCTACAATGAGCAGTTCTTC. It translates to CASSQDRPYNEQFF.